Included here is one TCR beta chain sequence, with context. The target antigen is unknown. This sample stems from a study of OX40 agonist ivuxolimab in advanced cancers. About the study: Two patients with cutaneous melanoma and one with hepatocellular carcinoma, three in total, showed partial responses. Study outcomes and limitations: Low normalized clonal expansion also occurred in some nonresponding patients. Researchers did not establish what antigens the expanded peripheral T cells target. CD8+ T cells averaged more expanded clones than CD4+.

This CDR3 is 14 amino acids long. Germline V gene lookup returns CDR1 SGHRS and CDR2 YFSETQ. The junction had 0 bases not matched to a gene; V was cut back by 0 bases and J by 4 bases. The method was immunoSEQ multiplex PCR; TCRdb's version includes in-frame clones alone and lacks a portion of them. The table records approximately 25,000 clones, roughly 85% of them present only once. This material consisted of CD4+ or CD8+ T cells sorted from blood, taken in a trial of the OX40 agonist ivuxolimab. The sequence was collected from an adult with an advanced solid tumor such as melanoma, head and neck, liver or kidney cancer. The chain recombines TRBV5-1 with TRBJ2-2; TRBD1 matches 7 bases. The CDR3 DNA reads TGCGCCAGCAGCTTGGGGGACAGCACCGGGGAGCTGTTTTTT. Translation gives CASSLGDSTGELFF.